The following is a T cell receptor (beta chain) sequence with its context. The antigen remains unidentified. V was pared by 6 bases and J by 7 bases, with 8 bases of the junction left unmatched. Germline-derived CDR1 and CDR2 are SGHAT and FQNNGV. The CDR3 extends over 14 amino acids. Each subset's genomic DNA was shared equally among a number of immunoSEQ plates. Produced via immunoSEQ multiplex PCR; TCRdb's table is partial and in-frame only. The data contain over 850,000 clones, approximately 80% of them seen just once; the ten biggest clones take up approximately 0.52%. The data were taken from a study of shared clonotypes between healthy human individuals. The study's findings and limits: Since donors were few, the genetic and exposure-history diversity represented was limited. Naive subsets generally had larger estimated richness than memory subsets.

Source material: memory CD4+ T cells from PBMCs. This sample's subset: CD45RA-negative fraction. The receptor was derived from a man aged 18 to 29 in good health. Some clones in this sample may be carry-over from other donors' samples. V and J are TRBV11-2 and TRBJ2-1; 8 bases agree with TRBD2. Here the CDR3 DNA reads TGTGCCAGCAGATACGGGACTAGTGTTAATGAGCAGTTCTTC. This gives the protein CASRYGTSVNEQFF.